The T cell receptor beta chain described here comes from a study of cytomegalovirus exposure and HLA in healthy donors (dated by TCRdb to about 2017). The study in broad terms: According to a later analysis, one platform produced both the roughly 120 validation repertoires and the 550 to 800 repertoires of the first cohort. The study aimed to test whether signatures of past pathogen exposure could be identified by cataloging public T cell receptors. Besides the first cohort of about 730 subjects, a separate validation cohort made up of 120 different subjects was used. To predict cytomegalovirus infection status, the study brought together high-throughput TCR immunosequencing, statistical association of individual TCRs with disease status, and machine learning. The paper's findings and limits, for the study overall: A total of 164 TCR beta chains were listed by the study as associated with cytomegalovirus. A few of the identified cytomegalovirus-associated TCR beta chains were confirmed in vitro to be specific for cytomegalovirus antigens. A later analysis lacked HLA typing for the validation cohort, so it scored co-occurrence in that cohort across all 120 repertoires. A later analysis found that TCRs clustered in the first cohort also tended to co-occur in the 120 validation repertoires, with roughly 95% of cluster scores above 0. Cytomegalovirus status was reported to be diagnosed by the classifier with high specificity and sensitivity in both the original and validation cohorts. It was suggested by the authors that the approach could potentially be generalized to other disease states and immunological phenotypes. While some public TCRs were present in many individuals, most TCR sequences turned up only very rarely across donors.

About this clone: Its antigen remains unidentified. No base quality values were provided; no much bigger clone lies one nucleotide off.

Separate from the roughly 700-subject first cohort, the validation cohort of roughly 110 subjects was the group to which the donors belonged. The protocol used for the library was the immunoSEQ multiplex PCR assay. Turning to the authors' computational methods: A statistical classification framework was built for diagnosing cytomegalovirus status from the catalog of TCR beta chain sequences. TCRdb stores this immuneACCESS table with in-frame sequences only. Part of the clones is absent; in the studies checked, under half of the shortfall reflects unresolved V genes, and no reason is known for the rest. V, J and clone size are those of that table, while D and trimming were read from the DNA. This sample comprises about 160,000 clones, 85% to 90% of them detected only once. The top ten clonotypes cover 10% of the sample. There are 15 amino acids in the CDR3, from cysteine to phenylalanine inclusive. The entry retains the CDR3 DNA only, 45 bases that are in frame from base 1. According to the germline V gene, CDR1 reads LGHNA and CDR2 reads YSLEER. V trim: 0 bases; J trim: 9 bases; unmatched bases: 8.

The TCR sequence derives from a woman between 18 and 30 years old in good health and CMV-seropositive. The source material was PBMCs. The rearrangement combines TRBV4-3 with TRBJ2-1, with 7 junctional bases fitting TRBD2. The nucleotide sequence is TGCGCCAGCAGCCAAGATAACGGGGGAGGGAGTGAGCAGTTCTTC. This translates into CASSQDNGGGSEQFF.